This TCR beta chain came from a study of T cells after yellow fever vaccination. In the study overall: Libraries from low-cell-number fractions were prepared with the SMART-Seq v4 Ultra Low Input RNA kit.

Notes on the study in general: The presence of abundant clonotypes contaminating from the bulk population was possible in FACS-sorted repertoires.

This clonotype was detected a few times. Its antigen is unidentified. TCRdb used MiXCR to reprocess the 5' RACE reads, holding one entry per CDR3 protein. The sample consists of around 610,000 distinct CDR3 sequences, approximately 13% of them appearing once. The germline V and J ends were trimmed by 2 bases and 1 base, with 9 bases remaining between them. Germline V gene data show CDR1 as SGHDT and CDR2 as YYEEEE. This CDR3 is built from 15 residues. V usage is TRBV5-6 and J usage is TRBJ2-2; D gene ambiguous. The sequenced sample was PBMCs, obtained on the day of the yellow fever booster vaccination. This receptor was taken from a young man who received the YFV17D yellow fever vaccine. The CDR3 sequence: CASSFSRQNTGELFF. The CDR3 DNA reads TGTGCCAGCAGCTTTTCTCGACAGAACACCGGGGAGCTGTTTTTT.